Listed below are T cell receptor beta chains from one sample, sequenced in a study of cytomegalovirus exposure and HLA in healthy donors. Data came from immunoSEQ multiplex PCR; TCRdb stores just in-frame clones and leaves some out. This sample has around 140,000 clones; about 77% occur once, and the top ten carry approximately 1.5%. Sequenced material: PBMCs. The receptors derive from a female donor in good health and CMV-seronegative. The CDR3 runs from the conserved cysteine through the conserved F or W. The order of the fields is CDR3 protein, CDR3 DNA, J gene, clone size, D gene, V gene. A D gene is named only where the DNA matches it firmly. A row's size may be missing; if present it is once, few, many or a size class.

CDR3aa: CASKRQGATDTGELFF; CDR3nt: TGTGCCAGTAAGCGGCAGGGGGCGACCGACACCGGGGAGCTGTTTTTT; j_gene: TRBJ2-2; abundance: -; d_gene: TRBD1; v_gene: TRBV19
CDR3aa: CASGPGGTGAQETQYF; CDR3nt: TGTGCCAGCGGCCCCGGGGGGACAGGGGCCCAAGAGACCCAGTACTTC; j_gene: TRBJ2-5; abundance: -; d_gene: TRBD1; v_gene: TRBV7-7
CDR3aa: CASSFGTTYEQYF; CDR3nt: TGTGCCAGCAGCTTCGGGACTACCTACGAGCAGTACTTC; j_gene: TRBJ2-7; abundance: -; d_gene: TRBD2; v_gene: TRBV7-9
CDR3aa: CASIQVGTKQPQHF; CDR3nt: TGTGCCAGCATACAGGTGGGGACAAAGCAGCCCCAGCATTTT; j_gene: TRBJ1-5; abundance: -; d_gene: -; v_gene: TRBV28
CDR3aa: CASSFQGGTEAFF; CDR3nt: TGTGCCAGCAGTTTTCAGGGGGGCACTGAAGCTTTCTTT; j_gene: TRBJ1-1; abundance: few; d_gene: TRBD1; v_gene: TRBV27
CDR3aa: CSVDSPRGRETEAFF; CDR3nt: TGCAGCGTTGATTCACCACGAGGACGGGAAACTGAAGCTTTCTTT; j_gene: TRBJ1-1; abundance: -; d_gene: -; v_gene: TRBV29-1
CDR3aa: CASSGEGAKGTDTQYF; CDR3nt: TGTGCCAGCAGTGGAGAGGGGGCTAAGGGCACAGATACGCAGTATTTT; j_gene: TRBJ2-3; abundance: -; d_gene: TRBD1; v_gene: TRBV25-1
CDR3aa: CASGRQGTGEQYF; CDR3nt: TGTGCCAGCGGTCGACAGGGGACGGGCGAGCAGTACTTC; j_gene: TRBJ2-7; abundance: -; d_gene: TRBD1; v_gene: TRBV9
CDR3aa: CATLPVSGVNTEAFF; CDR3nt: TGTGCCACTCTCCCCGTCAGCGGGGTGAACACTGAAGCTTTCTTT; j_gene: TRBJ1-1; abundance: -; d_gene: -; v_gene: TRBV11-2
CDR3aa: CASTRALVNTEAFF; CDR3nt: TGTGCCAGCACGCGAGCACTGGTAAACACTGAAGCTTTCTTT; j_gene: TRBJ1-1; abundance: once; d_gene: -; v_gene: TRBV6-5
CDR3aa: CASSFGTGNQPQHF; CDR3nt: TGTGCCAGCAGTTTTGGGACAGGGAATCAGCCCCAGCATTTT; j_gene: TRBJ1-5; abundance: -; d_gene: TRBD1; v_gene: TRBV28
CDR3aa: CASSPGLPTDTQYF; CDR3nt: TGTGCCAGCAGCCCAGGACTACCCACAGATACGCAGTATTTT; j_gene: TRBJ2-3; abundance: -; d_gene: -; v_gene: TRBV7-2
CDR3aa: CASSLDLRGNQPQHF; CDR3nt: TGTGCCAGCAGCTTAGATCTGAGAGGGAATCAGCCCCAGCATTTT; j_gene: TRBJ1-5; abundance: -; d_gene: -; v_gene: TRBV11-2
CDR3aa: CSSGGDGYTF; CDR3nt: TGCAGCTCTGGGGGGGATGGCTACACCTTC; j_gene: TRBJ1-2; abundance: -; d_gene: -; v_gene: TRBV29-1
CDR3aa: CASSRGYGSNQPQHF; CDR3nt: TGTGCCAGCAGTCGGGGTTACGGGAGCAATCAGCCCCAGCATTTT; j_gene: TRBJ1-5; abundance: -; d_gene: -; v_gene: TRBV27
CDR3aa: CASRCTGGADTEAFF; CDR3nt: TGTGCCAGCAGATGTACAGGGGGCGCCGACACTGAAGCTTTCTTT; j_gene: TRBJ1-1; abundance: -; d_gene: TRBD1; v_gene: TRBV6-5
CDR3aa: CASSLTGQGEKLFF; CDR3nt: TGTGCCAGCAGCTTAACCGGACAGGGTGAAAAACTGTTTTTT; j_gene: TRBJ1-4; abundance: -; d_gene: TRBD1; v_gene: TRBV7-8
CDR3aa: CASSLSGQETQYF; CDR3nt: TGTGCCAGCAGCTTGTCGGGGCAAGAGACCCAGTACTTC; j_gene: TRBJ2-5; abundance: -; d_gene: -; v_gene: TRBV7-9
CDR3aa: CASSWGQVESEQYF; CDR3nt: TGTGCCAGCAGCTGGGGACAGGTGGAATCCGAGCAGTACTTC; j_gene: TRBJ2-7; abundance: few; d_gene: TRBD1; v_gene: TRBV6-5
CDR3aa: CASSRTDETYEQYF; CDR3nt: TGTGCCAGCAGTCGGACAGACGAAACCTACGAGCAGTACTTC; j_gene: TRBJ2-7; abundance: once; d_gene: -; v_gene: TRBV6-5
CDR3aa: CASSRPGQGYGYTF; CDR3nt: TGTGCCAGCAGCCGACCGGGACAGGGCTATGGCTACACCTTC; j_gene: TRBJ1-2; abundance: -; d_gene: TRBD1; v_gene: TRBV7-3
CDR3aa: CASSYSPTGRSYEQYF; CDR3nt: TGTGCCAGCAGTTACTCACCGACAGGGAGATCCTACGAGCAGTACTTC; j_gene: TRBJ2-7; abundance: -; d_gene: TRBD1; v_gene: TRBV6-5
CDR3aa: CSSSGGSPKPQHF; CDR3nt: TGTTCCAGCAGCGGGGGGAGCCCCAAGCCCCAGCATTTT; j_gene: TRBJ1-5; abundance: -; d_gene: -; v_gene: TRBV7-9
CDR3aa: CASSMSGGAGKNIQYF; CDR3nt: TGTGCCAGTAGTATGTCCGGGGGGGCCGGCAAAAACATTCAGTACTTC; j_gene: TRBJ2-4; abundance: -; d_gene: TRBD2; v_gene: TRBV19
CDR3aa: CASSNIGRQGEKLFF; CDR3nt: TGTGCCAGCAGTAATATCGGGAGACAGGGAGAAAAACTGTTTTTT; j_gene: TRBJ1-4; abundance: -; d_gene: TRBD1; v_gene: TRBV13
CDR3aa: CASRRTEAVNYGYTF; CDR3nt: TGTGCCAGCAGACGGACGGAGGCCGTTAACTATGGCTACACCTTC; j_gene: TRBJ1-2; abundance: -; d_gene: -; v_gene: TRBV5-8
CDR3aa: CSLGDRGRGETQYF; CDR3nt: TGCAGCCTTGGCGACAGGGGGCGGGGAGAGACCCAGTACTTC; j_gene: TRBJ2-5; abundance: -; d_gene: TRBD1; v_gene: TRBV29-1
CDR3aa: CASSTNPGQGNTEAFF; CDR3nt: TGTGCCAGTAGTACCAACCCGGGACAGGGGAACACTGAAGCTTTCTTT; j_gene: TRBJ1-1; abundance: -; d_gene: TRBD1; v_gene: TRBV19
CDR3aa: CASSLARDPHEQYF; CDR3nt: TGTGCCAGCAGCTTAGCGAGGGATCCGCACGAGCAGTACTTC; j_gene: TRBJ2-7; abundance: -; d_gene: -; v_gene: TRBV7-6
CDR3aa: CASSHYTEAFF; CDR3nt: TGTGCCAGCAGCCACTACACTGAAGCTTTCTTT; j_gene: TRBJ1-1; abundance: few; d_gene: -; v_gene: TRBV5-6
CDR3aa: CASSYSLGANEQYF; CDR3nt: TGTGCCAGCAGTTACTCTCTGGGAGCCAACGAGCAGTACTTC; j_gene: TRBJ2-7; abundance: -; d_gene: -; v_gene: TRBV6-6
CDR3aa: CASSQDQGWNTEAFF; CDR3nt: TGTGCCAGCAGCCAAGATCAGGGGTGGAACACTGAAGCTTTCTTT; j_gene: TRBJ1-1; abundance: -; d_gene: -; v_gene: TRBV14
CDR3aa: CASSSDYYNEQFF; CDR3nt: TGTGCCAGCAGTTCCGACTACTACAATGAGCAGTTCTTC; j_gene: TRBJ2-1; abundance: -; d_gene: -; v_gene: TRBV27
CDR3aa: CASSLASGVQETQYF; CDR3nt: TGCGCCAGCAGCTTGGCTAGCGGGGTACAAGAGACCCAGTACTTC; j_gene: TRBJ2-5; abundance: -; d_gene: TRBD2; v_gene: TRBV5-1
CDR3aa: CASSEAGAGQPQHF; CDR3nt: TGTGCCAGCAGTGAAGCGGGGGCAGGACAGCCCCAGCATTTT; j_gene: TRBJ1-5; abundance: -; d_gene: -; v_gene: TRBV6-1
CDR3aa: CASRPQATEAFF; CDR3nt: TGTGCCAGCAGGCCACAGGCCACTGAAGCTTTCTTT; j_gene: TRBJ1-1; abundance: -; d_gene: -; v_gene: TRBV7-9
CDR3aa: CASSGGGPYNQPQHF; CDR3nt: TGTGCCAGCAGTGGGGGGGGCCCCTACAATCAGCCCCAGCATTTT; j_gene: TRBJ1-5; abundance: -; d_gene: -; v_gene: TRBV6-6
CDR3aa: CASSPTSGPFEEQYF; CDR3nt: TGTGCCAGCAGCCCTACTAGCGGTCCCTTCGAGGAGCAGTACTTC; j_gene: TRBJ2-7; abundance: -; d_gene: TRBD2; v_gene: TRBV6-4